Shown below are 13 T cell receptor beta chains from a single sample sequenced in a study of T-cell reconstitution after alpha-beta-depleted transplantation in children. Unique molecular identifiers featured in how the TCRbeta library was prepared. TCRdb itself ran the PCR reads through MiXCR, one entry per CDR3 protein. Seen here are fewer than 550,000 distinct CDR3 sequences, over 9.5% observed once, and the top ten hold roughly 15%. Source: PBMCs, mostly from graft donor cells, taken 180 days after TCRalphabeta/CD19-depleted stem cell transplant. The receptors originated from a female patient under 10 years old who had a stem cell transplant for aplastic anemia, so the T cells may come from the graft donor.

J is TRBJ2-7 and V is TRBV9; D gene uncertain. Germline V gives CDR1 SGDLS, CDR2 YYNGEE. V dropped 0 bases and J dropped 2 bases, with 9 bases sitting between them. This CDR3 region has 14 residues. For the CDR3, the DNA is TGTGCCAGCAGCGTAGGGGTAGGGACCTACGAGCAGTACTTC. It yields the protein CASSVGVGTYEQYF.

V usage is TRBV18 and J usage is TRBJ1-1; D is possibly TRBD1 (5 bases). V was shortened by 5 bases and J by 0 bases, with 13 bases between the two germline ends. The CDR3 length is 15 residues. The germline gives CDR1 KGHSH, CDR2 LQKENI. The CDR3 DNA sequence: TGTGCCAGCTCAGGGGCAGAGGGCATGAACACTGAAGCTTTCTTT. Translation: CASSGAEGMNTEAFF.

The chain carries TRBV15 and TRBJ2-7, with TRBD1 identical over 11 bases. Per the germline V gene, CDR1 is LNHNV and CDR2 is YYDKDF (reference sequence). V lost 1 base and J lost 5; bases outside the gene matches: 4. CDR3 length equals 15 residues. CDR3: CATSRGRTGGDEQYF. The CDR3 bases are TGTGCCACCAGCAGAGGTAGGACAGGGGGCGACGAGCAGTACTTC.

The chain couples TRBV7-2 to TRBJ2-6; weak D call: TRBD1 (5 bases). V was trimmed by 5 bases and J by 4 bases, leaving 12 bases between them. There are 15 residues in the CDR3. Germline V lookup: CDR1 SGHTA, CDR2 FQGNSA. The CDR3 here is CASSTAGSGANVLTF. The CDR3 coding sequence is TGTGCCAGCAGCACCGCAGGGTCCGGGGCCAACGTCCTGACTTTC.

V is TRBV3-1 and J is TRBJ2-2; D remains ambiguous. The CDR3 has 13 amino acids. Trimming cost V 3 bases and J 6 bases, with 8 bases left between them. Per germline, CDR1 LGHDT and CDR2 YNNKEL (reference sequence). CDR3 region: CASSQLDAGELFF. The CDR3 nucleotides read TGTGCCAGCAGCCAGCTAGATGCCGGGGAGCTGTTTTTT.

This clonotype has ten or more counts. V usage is TRBV5-6 and J usage is TRBJ2-1; D unresolved. The length of the CDR3 is 12 residues. The germline gives CDR1 SGHDT, CDR2 YYEEEE. V lost 3 bases, J lost 8 bases, and 9 bases lay in between. The chain's CDR3 is CASSWTVHEQFF. In nucleotides, the CDR3 is TGTGCCAGCAGCTGGACCGTCCATGAGCAGTTCTTC.

V and J are TRBV30 and TRBJ2-1; D uncertain. This CDR3 has 17 amino acids. The germline CDR1 and CDR2 sequences are GTSNPN and SVGIG (reference sequence). The V end lost 5 bases, the J end lost 5 bases, and 25 bases lay between the germline ends. CDR3 sequence: CAWVLSPAGWEDNEQFF. The CDR3 region has the DNA TGTGCCTGGGTCCTTTCCCCCGCCGGGTGGGAAGACAATGAGCAGTTCTTC.

The rearrangement uses TRBV4-1 and TRBJ2-7; TRBD2 aligns across 13 bases. The V gene's germline CDR1 is MGHRA and CDR2 YSYEKL. The CDR3 spans 14 residues. With 6 bases clipped from V and 3 bases from J, the junction kept 2 bases outside the gene matches. CDR3 DNA sequence: TGCGCCAGCAGTTGGACTAGCGGGAGCTACGAGCAGTACGTC. Translated: CASSWTSGSYEQYV.

The chain uses TRBV15 and TRBJ2-1, with 11 bases identical to TRBD2. There are 18 residues in the CDR3. Germline loops: CDR1 LNHNV, CDR2 YYDKDF (reference sequence). Losses at the gene ends were 0 bases for V and 8 bases for J; bases not matched to a gene: 12. The CDR3 coding sequence is TGTGCCACCAGCAGAGATGGGTGGGATAGCGGGAGGGCCGATGAGCAGTTCTTC. It codes for CATSRDGWDSGRADEQFF.

Ten or more counts support this clonotype. The chain links TRBV6-6 to TRBJ2-1; D is perhaps TRBD2 (5 bases). V lost 2 bases, J lost 7 bases, and 9 bases lay in between. Germline assignment: CDR1 MNHNY and CDR2 SVGAGI (reference sequence). The CDR3 length is 13 residues. Here the CDR3 DNA reads TGTGCCAGCAGTTACGGCTCGGGGAATGAGCAGTTCTTC. Its protein product is CASSYGSGNEQFF.

The chain recombines TRBV25-1 with TRBJ2-2; D unresolved. V lost 6 bases, J lost 0 bases, and 5 bases lay in between. Germline V lookup: CDR1 MGHDK, CDR2 SYGVNS. The CDR3 spans 13 residues. The CDR3, as DNA: TGTGCCAGCAGAGACCCGAACACCGGGGAGCTGTTTTTT. It specifies CASRDPNTGELFF.

This clonotype has only a few counts. The chain joins TRBV24-1 to TRBJ2-5, with TRBD2 as a possible D gene (6 bases). This CDR3 is 16 amino acids long. V was trimmed by 3 bases and J by 2 bases, leaving 15 bases between them. Germline loops: CDR1 KGHDR, CDR2 SFDVKD. The DNA of the CDR3 is TGTGCCACCAGTGATATAACGGGACTGCCTCAAGAGACCCAGTACTTC. Its protein is CATSDITGLPQETQYF.

This clonotype was detected a few times. This chain links TRBV29-1 with TRBJ2-1; D may be TRBD2 (6 bases). The CDR3 is made up of 15 amino acids. Germline CDR1 SQVTM, CDR2 ANQGSEA. Deletions cut 3 bases from V and 2 bases from J, with 14 bases between. The CDR3 DNA reads TGCAGCGTTGACACCCCGGGAGTACCCTACAATGAGCAGTTCTTC. Its protein is CSVDTPGVPYNEQFF.